This passage covers 18 T cell receptor beta chains from one sample sequenced in a study of T cells in Graves' hyperthyroidism and ophthalmopathy. Researchers took RNA transcripts and amplified the TCR beta CDR3 regions from them. HTBI primers were employed in a first-round RT-PCR of the TCR CDR3. TCRdb reprocessed the multiplex PCR reads via MiXCR and lists one record per CDR3 protein. The table includes approximately 410,000 distinct CDR3 sequences, roughly 13% detected once. The specimen sequenced was blood. The source of these receptors is a woman in her late teens or twenties with Graves' hyperthyroidism.

This clonotype has just a few counts. The chain couples TRBV12-5 to TRBJ2-1; 13 bases are a match to TRBD2. The CDR3 contains 17 residues. Trimming at V came to 1 base and at J to 0 bases, leaving 0 bases not matched to a gene. Germline V gene data show CDR1 as LGHNT and CDR2 as FRNRAP. The DNA of the CDR3 is TGTGCTAGTGGTTTGGGGACTAGCGGGAGCTCCTACAATGAGCAGTTCTTC. Protein: CASGLGTSGSSYNEQFF.

This clonotype appeared many times. The rearrangement joins TRBV28 to TRBJ1-2; D is unresolved. This CDR3 region has 10 residues. The germline gives CDR1 MDHEN, CDR2 SYDVKM. Trimming took off 5 bases at V and 4 bases at J, with 2 bases between the two ends. The CDR3 sequence is CASSRYGYTF. The DNA for the CDR3 is TGTGCCAGCAGTCGCTATGGCTACACCTTC.

About this clonotype: A much more abundant neighbour one base away suggests this may be a read error. The V and J genes are TRBV12-3 or TRBV12-4 and TRBJ1-1, with TRBD1 matching over 8 bases. The CDR3 runs to 14 residues. The DNA for the CDR3 is TGTGCCAGCAGTTTAGGGACAGGGAGCACTGAAGCTTCCTTT. Encoded protein: CASSLGTGSTEASF.

This rearrangement joins TRBV20-1 to TRBJ2-1, with 13 bases fitting TRBD2. With 1 base clipped from V and 4 bases from J, the junction kept 7 bases outside the gene matches. From germline, CDR1 is DFQATT and CDR2 SNEGSKA (reference sequence). The CDR3 spans 17 residues. The CDR3 DNA sequence: TGCAGTGCTAGAGCTCTCCGGACTAGCGGGAGTTACAATGAGCAGTTCTTC. Translation gives CSARALRTSGSYNEQFF.

A remark on this clonotype: One junction end disagrees with the germline gene, perhaps due to a read error. The CDR3 bases are TGTGCCAGCAGCTTCAAGGGAGGGTCTAATTCACCCCTCCACTTT. Translating it yields CASSFKGGSNSPLHF. The gene calls are TRBV5-1 and TRBJ1-6; D uncertain. This CDR3 is built from 15 residues. Germline V gene data show CDR1 as SGHRS and CDR2 as YFSETQ.

In this sample, this clonotype turned up a few times. This chain connects TRBV20-1 to TRBJ2-7; no clear D. Deletions cut 6 bases from V and 4 bases from J, with 13 bases between. The CDR3 spans 12 residues. CDR1 and CDR2 from the germline V gene are DFQATT and SNEGSKA (reference sequence). The CDR3 coding sequence is TGCAGTGCCCCTGTGGGTGGGTACGAGCAGTACTTC. This gives the protein CSAPVGGYEQYF.

This clonotype was observed at least ten times. The chain is built from TRBV2 and TRBJ1-2; 8 bases match TRBD1. The V gene end was trimmed by 6 bases and the J gene end by 2 bases; junction bases not matched to a gene: 8. This CDR3 is 15 amino acids long. CDR1 is SNHLY, CDR2 FYNNEI, per germline. CDR3 coding DNA: TGTGCCAGCAGCTGGCCGGGACAGGAAAACTATGGCTACACCTTC. Residues: CASSWPGQENYGYTF.

This clonotype was counted only a few times. V is TRBV11-2 and J is TRBJ2-5, with 10 bases fitting TRBD2. This CDR3 is built from 15 residues. V lost 9 bases to trimming and J lost 5 bases; unmatched junction nucleotides: 12. Germline assignment: CDR1 SGHAT and CDR2 FQNNGV. The CDR3 nucleotides are TGTGCCAGTAGTATCCGACGAGCGGGGGGGGAGACCCAGTACTTC. It encodes CASSIRRAGGETQYF. Filled out from reference TRBV11-2 and TRBJ2-5, the complete variable domain reads EAGVAQSPRYKIIEKRQSVAFWCNPISGHATLYWYQQILGQGPKLLIQFQNNGVVDDSQLPKDRFSAERLKGVDSTLKIQPAKLEDSAVYLCASSIRRAGGETQYFGPGTRLLVL.

In its sample, this clonotype was seen many times. This sequence joins TRBV7-2 and TRBJ2-3; no definite D call. CDR1 and CDR2 from the germline V gene are SGHTA and FQGNSA. The CDR3 loop spans 12 amino acids. V was pared by 2 bases and J by 5 bases, with 5 bases between. CDR3 loop: CASSLNLDTQYF. Written as DNA, the CDR3 is TGTGCCAGCAGCTTAAACCTAGATACGCAGTATTTT.

This clonotype was observed many times. Here the CDR3 reads CASSPRQGTSYEQYF. Written as DNA, the CDR3 is TGCGCCAGCAGCCCTAGACAGGGGACCTCCTACGAGCAGTACTTC. This chain joins TRBV5-1 and TRBJ2-7; 8 nucleotides agree with TRBD1. The CDR3 length is 15 residues. Germline CDR1 SGHRS, CDR2 YFSETQ. V lost 4 bases, J lost 0 bases, and 6 bases stayed unmatched.

This clonotype was seen many times. The chain couples TRBV15 to TRBJ2-2; the match to TRBD1 covers 7 bases. CDR1 and CDR2 (germline): LNHNV, YYDKDF (reference sequence). Trimming removed 5 bases from V and 3 bases from J; junction bases left unmatched: 6. The CDR3 loop spans 15 amino acids. CDR3: CATSADRSYTGELFF. In nucleotides, the CDR3 is TGTGCCACCAGCGCGGACAGGAGCTACACCGGGGAGCTGTTTTTT.

The sample holds many counts of this clonotype. This chain uses TRBV20-1 with TRBJ1-2; no definite D call. The germline V and J ends were trimmed by 1 base and 8 bases, with 11 bases remaining between them. The CDR3 sequence is 12 residues long. Germline loops: CDR1 DFQATT, CDR2 SNEGSKA (reference sequence). The CDR3, as DNA: TGCAGTGCTAGAGTCCCTGGCGGAGGCTACACCTTC. It encodes CSARVPGGGYTF.

This clonotype was seen only a few times. At one of its ends the junction is not consistent with the germline gene, which may arise from a read error. CDR3 loop: CASSFLAGGDPSTGTQYF. The CDR3 coding sequence is TGTGCCAGCAGTTTTTTAGCGGGAGGGGATCCTAGCACAGGTACGCAGTATTTT. V and J are TRBV28 and TRBJ2-3; 11 bases are a match to TRBD2. This CDR3 spans 18 amino acids. Germline CDR1 is MDHEN and CDR2 is SYDVKM.

This clonotype appeared many times. The gene calls are TRBV28 and TRBJ1-3; 8 positions agree with TRBD1. From germline, CDR1 is MDHEN and CDR2 SYDVKM. The CDR3 contains 13 residues. V lost 8 bases and J lost 9; bases outside the gene matches: 9. CDR3 loop: CASLGQDTATIYF. The CDR3, as DNA: TGTGCCAGCCTGGGACAGGACACGGCCACCATATATTTT. Full variable domain (outside the CDR3, taken from reference TRBV28 and TRBJ1-3): DVKVTQSSRYLVKRTGEKVFLECVQDMDHENMFWYRQDPGLGLRLIYFSYDVKMKEKGDIPEGYSVSREKKERFSLILESASTNQTSMYLCASLGQDTATIYFGEGSWLTVV.

The chain joins TRBV5-5 to TRBJ1-6; D gene ambiguous. This CDR3 is 13 amino acids long. CDR1 and CDR2 (germline): SGHKS, YYEKEE (reference sequence). V was trimmed by 0 bases and J by 7 bases, leaving 5 bases between them. The CDR3 DNA is TGTGCCAGCAGCTTGGTACCCAATTCACCCCTCCACTTT. Translation: CASSLVPNSPLHF.

A few counts support this clonotype. The chain employs TRBV7-2 and TRBJ2-1; TRBD1 might be the D (6 bases). The CDR3 contains 14 residues. Trimming cost V 5 bases and J 4 bases, with 12 bases left between them. CDR1 is SGHTA and CDR2 is FQGNSA in the germline V gene. The CDR3 DNA reads as TGTGCCAGCAGCAAGCAGGACAGATACAATGAGCAGTTCTTC. Protein: CASSKQDRYNEQFF. The complete variable domain, with remaining parts taken from reference TRBV7-2 and TRBJ2-1, reads GAGVSQSPSNKVTEKGKDVELRCDPISGHTALYWYRQSLGQGLEFLIYFQGNSAPDKSGLPSDRFSAERTGGSVSTLTIQRTQQEDSAVYLCASSKQDRYNEQFFGPGTRLTVL.

The chain couples TRBV5-5 to TRBJ1-1; D gene unclear. The length of the CDR3 is 17 residues. V was trimmed by 0 bases and J by 4 bases, leaving 19 bases between them. Germline-derived CDR1 and CDR2 are SGHKS and YYEKEE (reference sequence). The CDR3 region has the DNA TGTGCCAGCAGCTTGGGCGGACGCGAAAATATTGTCACTGAAGCTTTCTTT. Encoded protein: CASSLGGRENIVTEAFF.

This clonotype was seen at least ten times. The rearrangement uses TRBV2 and TRBJ2-7, with TRBD2 matching 9 bases. V lost 6 bases, J lost 1 base, and 16 bases stayed unmatched. The CDR3 runs 18 residues. CDR1 and CDR2 (germline): SNHLY, FYNNEI. In DNA, the CDR3 is TGTGCCAGCAGGGCCGGACTGCCAGGGACTAGCCGATCCTACGAGCAGTACTTC. Translating gives CASRAGLPGTSRSYEQYF.